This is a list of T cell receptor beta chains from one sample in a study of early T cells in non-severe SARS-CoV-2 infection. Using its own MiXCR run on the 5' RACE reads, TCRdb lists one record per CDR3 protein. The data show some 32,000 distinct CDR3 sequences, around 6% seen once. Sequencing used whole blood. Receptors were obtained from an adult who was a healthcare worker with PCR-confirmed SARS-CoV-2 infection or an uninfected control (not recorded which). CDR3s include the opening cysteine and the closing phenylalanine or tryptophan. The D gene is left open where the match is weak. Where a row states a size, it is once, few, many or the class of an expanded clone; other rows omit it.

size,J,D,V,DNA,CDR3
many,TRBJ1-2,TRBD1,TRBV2,TGTGCCAGCAGAGGACAGGGCTATGGCTACACCTTC,CASRGQGYGYTF
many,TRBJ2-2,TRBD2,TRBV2,TGTGCCAGCAGTGAAGCGGGACTAGCGGCGAACACCGGGGAGCTGTTTTTT,CASSEAGLAANTGELFF
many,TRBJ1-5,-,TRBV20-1,TGCAGTGCTAGTCGGGCAGGGAGCAATCAGCCCCAGCATTTT,CSASRAGSNQPQHF
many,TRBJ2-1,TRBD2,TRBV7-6,TGTGCCAGCACCCCGCCCCCAAGACTAGCGGGAGGGTCCTCCTACAATGAGCAGTTCTTC,CASTPPPRLAGGSSYNEQFF
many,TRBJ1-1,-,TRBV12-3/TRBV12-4,TGTGCCAGCAGTTTCGGGCTGGGGGGGGCGACTGAAGCTTTCTTT,CASSFGLGGATEAFF
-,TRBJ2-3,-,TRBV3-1,TGTGCCAGCAGTCAAAACCACAGGGGCACAGATACGCAGTATTTT,CASSQNHRGTDTQYF
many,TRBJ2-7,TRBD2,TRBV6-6,TGTGCCAGCAGTTACGGGGCGGGAGCGGGGTACGAGCAGTACTTC,CASSYGAGAGYEQYF
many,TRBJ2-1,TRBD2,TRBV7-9,TGTGCCAGCAGCTTAAGTGAACTAGCGGGAGGAAGTGAGCAGTTCTTC,CASSLSELAGGSEQFF
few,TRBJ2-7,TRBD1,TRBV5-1,TGCGCCAGCAGCTCCGGACAGGTTACGACCTACGAGCAGTACTTC,CASSSGQVTTYEQYF
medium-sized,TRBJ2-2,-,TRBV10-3,TGTGCCATCAGTGAGTCCGGAGGGTCGGGAACCGGGGAGCTGTTTTTT,CAISESGGSGTGELFF
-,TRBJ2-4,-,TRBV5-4,TGTGCCAGCAGCTTGGTGGGGCCCAAAAACATTCAGTACTTC,CASSLVGPKNIQYF
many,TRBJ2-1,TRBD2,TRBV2,TGTGCCAGCAGGATCGGGGGGAGTGGTTACAATGAGCAGTTCTTC,CASRIGGSGYNEQFF
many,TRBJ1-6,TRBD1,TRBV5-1,TGCGCCAGCAGCTTGGAGGGGACAGGGGATTCACCCCTCCACTTT,CASSLEGTGDSPLHF
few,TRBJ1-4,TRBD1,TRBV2,TGTGCCAGCAGTGTGGGACAGAGTCCTAATGAAAAACTGTTTTTT,CASSVGQSPNEKLFF
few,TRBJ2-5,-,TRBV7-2,TGTGCCAGCAGCTTAGTTGTAGCCAGTGAGACCCAGTACTTC,CASSLVVASETQYF
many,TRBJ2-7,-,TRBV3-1,TGTGCCAGCAGCCAAGTTGAGGGGTACGAGCAGTACTTC,CASSQVEGYEQYF
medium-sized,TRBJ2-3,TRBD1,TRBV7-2,TGTGCCAGCAGCTTACAGGGGGAGAAGTATTTT,CASSLQGEKYF
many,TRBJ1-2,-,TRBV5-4,TGTGCCAGCAGCTTAAGGGCCAACTGGGGCTACACCTTC,CASSLRANWGYTF
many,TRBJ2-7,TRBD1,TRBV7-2,TGTGCCAGCAGCTCGAACAGGGGCGCCTACGAGCAGTACTTC,CASSSNRGAYEQYF
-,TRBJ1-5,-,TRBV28,TGTGCCAGCAGTTTATGGCGGGGGCAACAGCCCCAGCATTTT,CASSLWRGQQPQHF
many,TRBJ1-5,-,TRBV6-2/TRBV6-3,TGTGCCAGCAGTAACCTTCCTGAAAATCAGCCCCAGCATTTT,CASSNLPENQPQHF
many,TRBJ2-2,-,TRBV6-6,TGTGCCAGCGGTGGGCTGAACACCGGGGAGCTGTTTTTT,CASGGLNTGELFF
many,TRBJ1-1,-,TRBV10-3,TGTGCCATCAGTGCAGCCTATCCGAACACTGAAGCTTTCTTT,CAISAAYPNTEAFF
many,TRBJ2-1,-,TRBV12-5,TGTGCTAGTGGTTTTGGCGTACATGAGCAGTTCTTC,CASGFGVHEQFF
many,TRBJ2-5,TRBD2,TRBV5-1,TGCGCCAGCAGCCCGGGACTAGCGGGAGTCCAAGAGACCCAGTACTTC,CASSPGLAGVQETQYF